Listed below are T cell receptor beta chains from one sample, sequenced in a study of shared clonotypes between healthy human individuals. Assay used: immunoSEQ multiplex PCR; TCRdb lists only in-frame clones, some missing. The sample holds 230,000 or so clones, 50% to 80% seen once. The specimen sequenced was memory CD4+ T cells sorted from blood. The receptor set was obtained from a man between 25 and 39 years old in good health. The CDR3 runs from the conserved cysteine through the conserved F or W. The order of the fields is J gene, V gene, CDR3 protein.

TRBJ2-7	TRBV4-1	CASSLRSTHGLQEQYF
TRBJ1-3	TRBV5-1	CASSSTGTAGNTIYF
TRBJ1-1	TRBV5-1	CASSSAQGNTEAFF
TRBJ2-3	TRBV4-1	CASSPRPLLDLADTQYF
TRBJ2-2	TRBV9	CASSVAVAGELFF
TRBJ2-5	TRBV9	CASSVDSYQETQYF
TRBJ2-7	TRBV28	CASSSGATTFYEQYF
TRBJ2-1	TRBV18	CASSPRDQSYNEQFF
TRBJ2-5	TRBV20-1	CSANRGTQYF
TRBJ2-7	TRBV19	CASSQRGYEQYF
TRBJ2-2	TRBV28	CASRRSWLNTGELFF
TRBJ2-3	TRBV2	CASSEGGGTDTQYF
TRBJ2-4	TRBV19	CASSIGAPGAKNIQYF
TRBJ1-4	TRBV10-1	CASDISGGANEKLFF
TRBJ2-7	TRBV25-1	CASSEAGERYEQYF
TRBJ2-7	TRBV6-6	CASSSAGVSSYEQYF
TRBJ2-1	TRBV7-6	CASSGEGTSSRYNEQFF
TRBJ2-1	TRBV7-2	CASSLVLAGGNNEQFF
TRBJ2-1	TRBV5-4	CASSVDRDNEQFF
TRBJ2-7	TRBV7-2	CASSYAGTGRYEQYF
TRBJ2-1	TRBV2	CASSLLGHNEQFF
TRBJ2-1	TRBV27	CASSLSGQGLGNEQFF
TRBJ1-2	TRBV6-5	CASSLGQPSNGYTF
TRBJ2-1	TRBV13	CASRPGLAGRNEQFF
TRBJ2-6	TRBV5-5	CASSLDGGSGANVLTF
TRBJ2-3	TRBV6-4	CASSLGADTDTQYF
TRBJ1-5	TRBV2	CASSLRGGQPQHF
TRBJ1-5	TRBV6-1	CASSELGGGNQPQHF
TRBJ2-1	TRBV2	CASSETRDHNEQFF
TRBJ2-1	TRBV10-3	CAIGTSGNEQFF
TRBJ2-2	TRBV23-1	CAAETGGKANTGELFF
TRBJ2-5	TRBV5-4	CASSLHPAPQYF
TRBJ2-1	TRBV4-1	CASSQDSGSFPAYNEQFF
TRBJ2-1	TRBV28	CASSSPWTSGHNEQFF
TRBJ2-3	TRBV18	CASSPPSAGTDTQYF
TRBJ2-1	TRBV9	CASSVVSGSRNEQFF
TRBJ2-2	TRBV27	CASSLGFTGELFF
TRBJ2-7	TRBV7-2	CASSLIAGVRYF
TRBJ2-1	TRBV5-1	CASSRQGGNNEQFF
TRBJ2-3	TRBV5-6	CASSFGQGSVDTQYF
TRBJ2-7	TRBV6-5	CASSYSNLGSYEQYF
TRBJ2-1	TRBV14	CASSQEVTLGEQFF
TRBJ2-5	TRBV5-1	CASSKAQSQETQYF
TRBJ2-3	TRBV6-1	CASNQPGQGRSGYF
TRBJ1-4	TRBV15	CATSRGDSNEKLFF
TRBJ2-2	TRBV19	CASSSRDRGGLFF
TRBJ2-3	TRBV19	CASRLLAGGPDTQYF
TRBJ2-1	TRBV5-4	CASSFPERWGRAKQFF
TRBJ1-5	TRBV5-5	CASSPLGGINQPQHF
TRBJ2-3	TRBV7-7	CASSLDGGSTDTQYF
TRBJ2-1	TRBV27	CASSSWIGTREDEQFF
TRBJ1-4	TRBV29-1	CSVEGPREKLFF
TRBJ2-3	TRBV19	CASSKNTGSTDTQYF
TRBJ2-1	TRBV15	CATSRGDSSSYNEQFF
TRBJ2-2	TRBV29-1	CSVGTSGRGVTGELFF
TRBJ1-2	TRBV14	CASSQDLGDGGYTF
TRBJ2-6	TRBV28	CASSPEGSGANVLTF
TRBJ2-7	TRBV9	CASSVYSGGHYDYEQYF
TRBJ2-7	TRBV14	CASSPLSDRGLYEQYF
TRBJ1-4	TRBV2	CASKGDREKLFF